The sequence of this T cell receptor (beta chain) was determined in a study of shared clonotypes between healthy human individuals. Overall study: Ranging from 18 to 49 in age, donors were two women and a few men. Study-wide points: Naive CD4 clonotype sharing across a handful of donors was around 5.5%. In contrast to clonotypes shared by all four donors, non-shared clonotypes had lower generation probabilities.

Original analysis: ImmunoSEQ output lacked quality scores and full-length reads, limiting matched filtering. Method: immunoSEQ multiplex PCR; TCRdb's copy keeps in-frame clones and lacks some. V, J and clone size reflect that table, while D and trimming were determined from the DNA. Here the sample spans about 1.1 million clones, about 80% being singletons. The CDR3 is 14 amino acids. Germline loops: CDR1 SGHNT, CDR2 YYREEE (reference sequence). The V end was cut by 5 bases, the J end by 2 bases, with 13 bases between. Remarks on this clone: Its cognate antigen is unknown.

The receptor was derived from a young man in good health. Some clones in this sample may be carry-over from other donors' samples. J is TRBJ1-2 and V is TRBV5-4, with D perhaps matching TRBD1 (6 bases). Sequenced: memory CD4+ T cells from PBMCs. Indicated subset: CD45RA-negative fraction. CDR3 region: CASRPGTSNYGYTF. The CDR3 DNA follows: TGTGCCAGCAGGCCCGGGACATCAAACTATGGCTACACCTTC.